Below, 9 T cell receptor beta chains from the same sample are listed, as sequenced in a study of CD8+CD57+ T cells in acquired aplastic anemia. TCR beta VDJ and CDR3 profiling used genomic DNA as template. Each CDR3 protein is one row after TCRdb ran MiXCR on the reads. The data show around 500,000 distinct CDR3 sequences, about a third seen once. An expansion of CD8+CD57+ cells by flow cytometry had been shown in patients chosen for sequencing. The sample consisted of sorted CD4+, CD8+, or CD8+CD57+ T cells (not recorded which) from PBMCs. These receptors were obtained from a human donor with aplastic anemia.

The V gene is TRBV6-1, the J gene TRBJ2-2, with TRBD1 identical over 7 bases. The length of the CDR3 is 14 residues. The V gene's germline CDR1 is MNHNS and CDR2 SASEGT. Germline trimming cut 6 bases from V and 0 bases from J; bases unmatched to any gene: 1. The CDR3 bases are TGTGCCAGCAGAGGACAGGCGAACACCGGGGAGCTGTTTTTT. Translation gives CASRGQANTGELFF.

This clonotype was picked up many times. The chain uses TRBV5-1 and TRBJ2-7, with 12 bases lining up with TRBD1. CDR1 SGHRS and CDR2 YFSETQ come from the germline V gene. V trimming: 2 bases; J trimming: 4 bases; junction bases outside the gene matches: 4. This CDR3 contains 15 residues. The CDR3 sequence: CASSFGTGGSYEQYF. Written as DNA, the CDR3 is TGCGCCAGCAGCTTCGGGACAGGGGGCTCATACGAGCAGTACTTC.

This clonotype has just a few counts. V gene TRBV5-1 combines with J gene TRBJ1-2, with 8 bases that match TRBD1. The CDR3 spans 18 residues. V was pared by 2 bases and J by 8 bases, with 20 bases of the junction left unmatched. In germline, CDR1 is SGHRS, CDR2 YFSETQ. The CDR3 nucleotides are TGCGCCAGCAGCTTAAAACCCACCGGGACAGGAACAGCTTGGGGCTACACCTTC. Encoded protein: CASSLKPTGTGTAWGYTF. Drawing the rest from reference TRBV5-1 and TRBJ1-2, the complete variable domain is KAGVTQTPRYLIKTRGQQVTLSCSPISGHRSVSWYQQTPGQGLQFLFEYFSETQRNKGNFPGRFSGRQFSNSRSEMNVSTLELGDSALYLCASSLKPTGTGTAWGYTFGSGTRLTVV.

DNA for the CDR3: TGTGCCAGCAGCGACTACAGGGGGGTCCCCGGGGAGCTGTTTTTT. This gives the protein CASSDYRGVPGELFF. The chain links TRBV9 to TRBJ2-2; 8 nucleotides line up with TRBD1. CDR1 and CDR2 (germline): SGDLS, YYNGEE. The V gene end was trimmed by 3 bases and the J gene end by 6 bases; junction bases not matched to a gene: 7. The CDR3 contains 15 residues.

The V gene is TRBV10-3, the J gene TRBJ1-2, with D unresolved. The CDR3 sequence is 15 residues long. Looked up from germline, CDR1 is ENHRY and CDR2 is SYGVKD. V lost 5 bases to trimming and J lost 4 bases, with 17 bases between them. The CDR3 region is CAISLGTRTGYGYTF. The CDR3 DNA reads as TGTGCCATCAGTCTGGGAACACGTACCGGCTATGGCTACACCTTC.

This clonotype was counted only a few times. The chain couples TRBV20-1 to TRBJ2-1, with D maybe TRBD2 (5 bases). CDR1 DFQATT and CDR2 SNEGSKA come from the germline V gene (reference sequence). The V and J ends lost 3 bases and 4 bases respectively, with 10 bases between them. This CDR3 has 13 amino acids. This CDR3 is CSARNGGYNEQFF. The CDR3, as DNA: TGCAGTGCTAGGAACGGCGGGTACAATGAGCAGTTCTTC.

There are a few counts of this clonotype. The rearrangement uses TRBV19 and TRBJ2-2; D possibly uses TRBD1 or TRBD2 (6 bases each). The CDR3 spans 16 residues. Germline V gene sequence: CDR1 LNHDA, CDR2 SQIVND (reference sequence). V lost 7 bases to trimming and J lost 0 bases, with 15 bases between them. CDR3 in amino acids: CASTPTGTANTGELFF. The CDR3 DNA sequence: TGTGCCAGTACCCCCACAGGGACTGCGAACACCGGGGAGCTGTTTTTT.

This clonotype was observed once. CDR3 amino acids: CASSLEQTGLYGYTF. The DNA of the CDR3 is TGTGCCAGCAGCTTAGAACAGACAGGGTTATATGGCTACACCTTC. The chain links TRBV11-2 to TRBJ1-2, with TRBD1 matching 7 bases. The CDR3 is 15 amino acids. After removal of 0 bases from V and 5 bases from J, the junction contained 6 bases not matched to a gene. Germline assignment: CDR1 SGHAT and CDR2 FQNNGV.

Turning to this clonotype: Possible read error: a much larger clone is one base away. V is TRBV9 and J is TRBJ2-5; D remains unclear. Trimming took off 3 bases at V and 4 bases at J, with 10 bases between the two ends. CDR3 length: 13 amino acids. CDR1 is SGDLS, CDR2 YYNGEE, per germline. Written as DNA, the CDR3 is TGTGCCAGCAGCGATGGACGCGGAGAGACCCAGTACTTC. It yields the protein CASSDGRGETQYF.